This T cell receptor beta chain was observed in a study of T-cell memory formation after mild COVID-19. The V end lost 6 bases, the J end lost 3 bases, and 15 bases lay between the germline ends. This CDR3 is 14 amino acids long. The V gene's germline CDR1 is LNHNV and CDR2 YYDKDF (reference sequence). TCRdb reanalysed the 5' RACE reads using MiXCR and keeps one entry per CDR3 protein. Of some 440,000 distinct CDR3 sequences in the sample, around a quarter are singletons; the top ten hold roughly an eighth. The sample holds a few counts of this clonotype. The receptor's source is an adult woman who had mild COVID-19 (a few samples of this study predate the infection). Cell type and time point are not known. The rearrangement links TRBV15 to TRBJ2-7, with D hard to call. Sequencing input: PBMCs or a T cell subset sorted from them (not recorded which). In DNA, the CDR3 is TGTGCCACCAGTCACCGGGCCGTAAGCTACGAGCAGTACTTC. Translation: CATSHRAVSYEQYF.